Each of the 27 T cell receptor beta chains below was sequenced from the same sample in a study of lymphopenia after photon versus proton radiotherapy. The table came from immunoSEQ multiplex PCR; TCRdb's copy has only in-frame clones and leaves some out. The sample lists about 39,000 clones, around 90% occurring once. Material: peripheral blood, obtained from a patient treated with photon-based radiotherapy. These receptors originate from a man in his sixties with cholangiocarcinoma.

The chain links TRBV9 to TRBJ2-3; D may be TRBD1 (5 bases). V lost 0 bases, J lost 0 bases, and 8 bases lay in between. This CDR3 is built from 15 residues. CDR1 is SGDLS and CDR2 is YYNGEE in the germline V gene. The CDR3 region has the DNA TGTGCCAGCAGCGTAGAACAGGATAGCACAGATACGCAGTATTTT. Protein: CASSVEQDSTDTQYF.

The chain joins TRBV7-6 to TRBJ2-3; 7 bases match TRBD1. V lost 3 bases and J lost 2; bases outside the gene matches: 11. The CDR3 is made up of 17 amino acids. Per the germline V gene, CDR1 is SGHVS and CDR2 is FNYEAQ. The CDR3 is CASSLAPGQSLTDTQYF. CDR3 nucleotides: TGTGCCAGCAGCTTGGCCCCGGGACAGAGCCTCACAGATACGCAGTATTTT.

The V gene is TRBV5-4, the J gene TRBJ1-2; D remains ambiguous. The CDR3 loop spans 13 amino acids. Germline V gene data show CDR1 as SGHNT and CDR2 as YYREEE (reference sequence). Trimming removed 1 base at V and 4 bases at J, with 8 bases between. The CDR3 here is CASSLSRSYGYTF. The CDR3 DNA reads TGTGCCAGCAGCTTGTCCAGAAGCTATGGCTACACCTTC. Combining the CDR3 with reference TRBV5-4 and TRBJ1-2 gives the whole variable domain ETGVTQSPTHLIKTRGQQVTLRCSSQSGHNTVSWYQQALGQGPQFIFQYYREEENGRGNFPPRFSGLQFPNYSSELNVNALELDDSALYLCASSLSRSYGYTFGSGTRLTVV.

In DNA, the CDR3 is TGTGCCAGCACCGCCTTTCCCGGGGAGCTGTTTTTT. Translating gives CASTAFPGELFF. V usage is TRBV27 and J usage is TRBJ2-2; D is unclear. The CDR3 totals 12 residues. Germline V gives CDR1 MNHEY, CDR2 SMNVEV (reference sequence). V was shortened by 7 bases and J by 6 bases, with 9 bases between the two germline ends.

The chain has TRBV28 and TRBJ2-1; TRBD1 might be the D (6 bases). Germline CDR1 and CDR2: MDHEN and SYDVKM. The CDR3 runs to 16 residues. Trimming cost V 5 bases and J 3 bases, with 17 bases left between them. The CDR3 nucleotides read TGTGCCAGCAGTGCCGCCTCGACAGGCTACTACAATGAGCAGTTCTTC. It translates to CASSAASTGYYNEQFF.

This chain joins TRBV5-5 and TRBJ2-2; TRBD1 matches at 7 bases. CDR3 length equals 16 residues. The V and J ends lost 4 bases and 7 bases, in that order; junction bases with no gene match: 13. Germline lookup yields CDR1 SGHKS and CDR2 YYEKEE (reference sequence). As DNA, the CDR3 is TGTGCCAGCAGCCTAGACTCGACAGGGACGGTCGGGGAGCTGTTTTTT. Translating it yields CASSLDSTGTVGELFF. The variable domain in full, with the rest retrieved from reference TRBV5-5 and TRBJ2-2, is DAGVTQSPTHLIKTRGQQVTLRCSPISGHKSVSWYQQVLGQGPQFIFQYYEKEERGRGNFPDRFSARQFPNYSSELNVNALLLGDSALYLCASSLDSTGTVGELFFGEGSRLTVL.

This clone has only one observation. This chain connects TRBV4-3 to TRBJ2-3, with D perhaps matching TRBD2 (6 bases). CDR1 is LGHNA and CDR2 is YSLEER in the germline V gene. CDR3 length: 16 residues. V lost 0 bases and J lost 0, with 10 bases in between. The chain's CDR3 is CASSQDEGTSTDTQYF. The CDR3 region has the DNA TGCGCCAGCAGCCAAGACGAGGGGACTAGCACAGATACGCAGTATTTT.

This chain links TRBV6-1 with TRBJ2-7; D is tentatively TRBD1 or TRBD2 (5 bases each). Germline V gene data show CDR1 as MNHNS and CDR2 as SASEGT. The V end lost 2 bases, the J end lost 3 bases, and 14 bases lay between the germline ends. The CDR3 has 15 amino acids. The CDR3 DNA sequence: TGTGCCAGCAGTGAACGGGACGAACGGTACTACGAGCAGTACTTC. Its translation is CASSERDERYYEQYF.

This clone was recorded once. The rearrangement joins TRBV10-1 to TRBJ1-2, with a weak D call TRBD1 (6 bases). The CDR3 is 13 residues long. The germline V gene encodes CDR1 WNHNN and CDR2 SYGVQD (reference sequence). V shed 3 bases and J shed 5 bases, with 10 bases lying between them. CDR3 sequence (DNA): TGCGCCAGCAGTGAAGAACAGGGATATGGCTACACCTTC. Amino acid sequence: CASSEEQGYGYTF.

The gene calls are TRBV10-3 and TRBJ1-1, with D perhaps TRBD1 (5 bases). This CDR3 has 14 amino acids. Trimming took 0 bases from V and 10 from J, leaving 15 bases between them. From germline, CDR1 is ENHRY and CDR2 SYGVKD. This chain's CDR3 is CAISESSGGTGAFF. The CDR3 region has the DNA TGTGCCATCAGTGAGTCGAGTGGGGGTACAGGAGCTTTCTTT.

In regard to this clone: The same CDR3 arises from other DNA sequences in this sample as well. Here the CDR3 reads CASSIRGLAGGLQETQYF. CDR3 nucleotides: TGTGCCAGTAGTATTAGGGGACTAGCGGGAGGACTCCAAGAGACCCAGTACTTC. The chain has TRBV19 and TRBJ2-5; TRBD2 agrees at 15 bases. The J segment lost 1 base and the V segment lost 3 bases, leaving 6 bases of the junction unmatched. Germline values: CDR1 LNHDA, CDR2 SQIVND (reference sequence). This CDR3 has 18 amino acids.

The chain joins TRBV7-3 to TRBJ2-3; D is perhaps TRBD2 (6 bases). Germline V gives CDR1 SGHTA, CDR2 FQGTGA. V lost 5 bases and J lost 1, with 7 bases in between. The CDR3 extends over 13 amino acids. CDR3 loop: CASSPGGTDTQYF. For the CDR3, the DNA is TGTGCCAGCAGCCCGGGGGGCACAGATACGCAGTATTTT.

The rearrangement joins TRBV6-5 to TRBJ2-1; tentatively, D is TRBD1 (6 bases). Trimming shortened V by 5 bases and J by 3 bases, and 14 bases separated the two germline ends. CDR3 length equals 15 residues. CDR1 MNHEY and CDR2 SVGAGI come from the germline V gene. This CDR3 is CASSVGQFNYNEQFF. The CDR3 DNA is TGTGCCAGCAGTGTAGGACAGTTTAACTACAATGAGCAGTTCTTC.

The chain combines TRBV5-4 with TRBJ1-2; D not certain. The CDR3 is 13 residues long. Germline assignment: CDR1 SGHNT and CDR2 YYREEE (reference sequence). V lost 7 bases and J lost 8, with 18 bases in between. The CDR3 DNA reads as TGTGCCAGCGTTTTTCGGGGAGCAGAAGGCTACACCTTC. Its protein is CASVFRGAEGYTF. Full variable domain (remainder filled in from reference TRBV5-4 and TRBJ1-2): ETGVTQSPTHLIKTRGQQVTLRCSSQSGHNTVSWYQQALGQGPQFIFQYYREEENGRGNFPPRFSGLQFPNYSSELNVNALELDDSALYLCASVFRGAEGYTFGSGTRLTVV.

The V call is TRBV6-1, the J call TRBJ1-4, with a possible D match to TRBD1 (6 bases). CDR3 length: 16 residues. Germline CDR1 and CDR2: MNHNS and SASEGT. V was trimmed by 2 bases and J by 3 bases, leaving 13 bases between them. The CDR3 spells CASSELGAGANEKLFF. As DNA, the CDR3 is TGTGCCAGCAGTGAACTAGGCGCAGGGGCTAATGAAAAACTGTTTTTT.

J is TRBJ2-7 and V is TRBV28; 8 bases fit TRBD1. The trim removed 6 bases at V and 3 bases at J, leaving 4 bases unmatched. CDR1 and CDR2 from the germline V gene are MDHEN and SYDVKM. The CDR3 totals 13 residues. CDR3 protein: CASRETGGYEQYF. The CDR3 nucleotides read TGTGCCAGCAGAGAAACAGGGGGCTACGAGCAGTACTTC.

CDR3 in amino acids: CASSLDHTGELFF. The CDR3 nucleotides are TGTGCCAGCAGCTTGGACCATACCGGGGAGCTGTTTTTT. The rearrangement joins TRBV5-4 to TRBJ2-2; D gene unclear. V was trimmed by 0 bases and J by 5 bases, leaving 5 bases between them. Germline-derived CDR1 and CDR2 are SGHNT and YYREEE (reference sequence). The CDR3 has 13 residues.

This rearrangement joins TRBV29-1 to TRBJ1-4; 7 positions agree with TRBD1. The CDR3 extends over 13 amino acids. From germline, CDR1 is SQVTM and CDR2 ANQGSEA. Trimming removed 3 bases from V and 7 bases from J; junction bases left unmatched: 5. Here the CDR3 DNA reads TGCAGCGTTGATGAGGGGGCAACTGAAAAACTGTTTTTT. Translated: CSVDEGATEKLFF.

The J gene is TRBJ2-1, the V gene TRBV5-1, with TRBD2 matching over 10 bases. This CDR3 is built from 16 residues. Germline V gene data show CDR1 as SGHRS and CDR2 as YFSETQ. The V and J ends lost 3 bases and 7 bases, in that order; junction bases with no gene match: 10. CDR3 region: CASSSQAGGPFNEQFF. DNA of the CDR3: TGCGCCAGCAGCTCACAAGCGGGAGGGCCTTTTAATGAGCAGTTCTTC.

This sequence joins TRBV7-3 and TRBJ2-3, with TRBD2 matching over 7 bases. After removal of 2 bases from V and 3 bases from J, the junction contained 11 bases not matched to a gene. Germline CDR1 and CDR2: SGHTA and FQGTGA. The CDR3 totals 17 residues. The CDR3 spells CASSLGLGDYLTDTQYF. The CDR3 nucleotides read TGTGCCAGCAGCTTAGGACTAGGGGACTACCTAACAGATACGCAGTATTTT.

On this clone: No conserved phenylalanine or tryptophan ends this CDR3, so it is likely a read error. The CDR3 sequence: CASSEARGPDEQYS. Here the CDR3 DNA reads TGCGCCAGCAGTGAGGCCAGGGGGCCCGATGAGCAGTACTCC. The chain recombines TRBV10-1 with TRBJ2-7, with 8 bases identical to TRBD1. The CDR3 runs 14 residues. V lost 2 bases, J lost 7 bases, and 7 bases stayed unmatched. CDR1 is WNHNN and CDR2 is SYGVQD in the germline V gene (reference sequence).

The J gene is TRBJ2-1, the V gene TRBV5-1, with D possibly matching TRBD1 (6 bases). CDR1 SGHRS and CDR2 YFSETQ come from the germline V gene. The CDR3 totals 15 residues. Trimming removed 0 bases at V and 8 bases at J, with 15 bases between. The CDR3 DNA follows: TGCGCCAGCAGCTTGGTAGGGGGAGAGGTTGATGAGCAGTTCTTC. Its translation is CASSLVGGEVDEQFF.

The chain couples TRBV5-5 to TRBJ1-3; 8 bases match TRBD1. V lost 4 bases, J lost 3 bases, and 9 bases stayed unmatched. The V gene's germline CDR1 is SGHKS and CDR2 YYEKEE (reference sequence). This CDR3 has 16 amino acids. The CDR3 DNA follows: TGTGCCAGCAGCCTATTCGACAGGGGTAGTGGAAACACCATATATTTT. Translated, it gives CASSLFDRGSGNTIYF.

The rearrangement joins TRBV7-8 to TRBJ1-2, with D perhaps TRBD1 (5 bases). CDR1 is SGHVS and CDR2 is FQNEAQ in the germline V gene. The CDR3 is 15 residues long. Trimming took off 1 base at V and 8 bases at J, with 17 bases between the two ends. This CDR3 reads CASSLGGWGGDGYTF. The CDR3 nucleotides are TGTGCCAGCAGCTTAGGGGGTTGGGGAGGGGACGGCTACACCTTC.

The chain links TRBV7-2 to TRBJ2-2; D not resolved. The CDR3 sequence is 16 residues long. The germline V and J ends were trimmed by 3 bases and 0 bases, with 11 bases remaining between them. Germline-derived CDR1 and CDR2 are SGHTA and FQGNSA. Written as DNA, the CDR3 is TGTGCCAGCAGCTTCCCCCGCTCCACGAACACCGGGGAGCTGTTTTTT. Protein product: CASSFPRSTNTGELFF.

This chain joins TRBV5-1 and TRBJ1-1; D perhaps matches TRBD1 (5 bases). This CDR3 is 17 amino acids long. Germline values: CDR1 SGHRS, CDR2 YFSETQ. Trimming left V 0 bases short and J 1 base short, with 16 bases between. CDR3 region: CASSLDGREVGNTEAFF. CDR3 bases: TGCGCCAGCAGCTTGGATGGCAGGGAGGTTGGGAACACTGAAGCTTTCTTT. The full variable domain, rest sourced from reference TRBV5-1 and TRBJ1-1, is KAGVTQTPRYLIKTRGQQVTLSCSPISGHRSVSWYQQTPGQGLQFLFEYFSETQRNKGNFPGRFSGRQFSNSRSEMNVSTLELGDSALYLCASSLDGREVGNTEAFFGQGTRLTVV.

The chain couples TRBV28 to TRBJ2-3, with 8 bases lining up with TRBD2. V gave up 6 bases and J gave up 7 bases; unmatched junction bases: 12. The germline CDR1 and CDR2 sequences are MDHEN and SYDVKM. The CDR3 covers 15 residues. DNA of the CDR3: TGTGCCAGCAGGGGTCTCGCGGGGGGCATAAATACGCAGTATTTT. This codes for CASRGLAGGINTQYF.